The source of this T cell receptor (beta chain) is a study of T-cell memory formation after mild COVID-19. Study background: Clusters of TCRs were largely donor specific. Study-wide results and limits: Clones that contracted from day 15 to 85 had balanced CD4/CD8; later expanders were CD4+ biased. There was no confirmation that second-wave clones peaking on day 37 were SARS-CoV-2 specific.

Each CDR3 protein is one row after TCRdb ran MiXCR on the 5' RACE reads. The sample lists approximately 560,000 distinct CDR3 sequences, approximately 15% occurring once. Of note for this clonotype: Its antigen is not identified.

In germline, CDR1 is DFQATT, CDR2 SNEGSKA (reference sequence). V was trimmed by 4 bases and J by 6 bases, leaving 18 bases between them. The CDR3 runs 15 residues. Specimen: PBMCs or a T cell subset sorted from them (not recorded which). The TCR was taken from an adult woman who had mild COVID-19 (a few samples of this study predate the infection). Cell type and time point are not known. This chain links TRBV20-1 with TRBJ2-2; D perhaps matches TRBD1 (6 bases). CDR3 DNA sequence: TGCAGTGCTACGAGGGACACCCTGGTGTCCGGGGAGCTGTTTTTT. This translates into CSATRDTLVSGELFF.